These 20 T cell receptor beta chains were sequenced from one sample in a study of blood T cell repertoires in COVID-19. Assay: immunoSEQ multiplex PCR; the TCRdb copy retains only in-frame clones and omits some. Of approximately 320,000 clones listed, over 85% were seen once; the top ten hold 2% to 3%. The specimen was PBMCs or T cells enriched from blood (not recorded which). The receptors were sampled from a man in his fifties or sixties who had recovered from COVID-19.

The genes are TRBV7-9 and TRBJ2-1; 9 bases map to TRBD2. CDR3 size: 15 residues. J gave up 4 bases and V 4 bases, and 5 bases lay outside the gene matches. From germline, CDR1 is SEHNR and CDR2 FQNEAQ (reference sequence). The CDR3 region is CASSSTSGFYNEQFF. CDR3 DNA sequence: TGTGCCAGCAGCTCAACTAGCGGGTTTTACAATGAGCAGTTCTTC.

The rearrangement uses TRBV7-6 and TRBJ1-1; D is ambiguous. The V end lost 6 bases, the J end lost 0 bases, and 17 bases lay between the germline ends. The CDR3 is 16 amino acids. Germline V gene data show CDR1 as SGHVS and CDR2 as FNYEAQ. The CDR3 DNA follows: TGTGCCAGCAGTCAGAGGCCTTCCCACCTGAACACTGAAGCTTTCTTT. Translated: CASSQRPSHLNTEAFF. The full variable domain, completed using reference TRBV7-6 and TRBJ1-1, is GAGVSQSPRYKVTKRGQDVALRCDPISGHVSLYWYRQALGQGPEFLTYFNYEAQQDKSGLPNDRFSAERPEGSISTLTIQRTEQRDSAMYRCASSQRPSHLNTEAFFGQGTRLTVV.

This clone was recorded only once. This chain uses TRBV14 with TRBJ2-1, with a tentative D call TRBD1 (8 bases). Per the germline V gene, CDR1 is SGHDN and CDR2 is FVKESK. Trimming shortened V by 0 bases and J by 3 bases, and 18 bases separated the two germline ends. The CDR3 runs to 18 residues. As DNA, the CDR3 is TGTGCCAGCAGCCAAGATAATTACAGGGGGGGTCTCTACAATGAGCAGTTCTTC. As protein: CASSQDNYRGGLYNEQFF.

This clone came up once. The chain is built from TRBV9 and TRBJ2-1; no clear D. The CDR3 has 15 residues. V shed 0 bases and J shed 4 bases, with 11 bases lying between them. Germline CDR1 and CDR2: SGDLS and YYNGEE. The CDR3 sequence is CASSVASTQYNEQFF. DNA of the CDR3: TGTGCCAGCAGCGTAGCTAGTACCCAATACAATGAGCAGTTCTTC.

This rearrangement joins TRBV6-5 to TRBJ1-6; D is unresolved. This CDR3 is built from 16 residues. The germline V gene has CDR1 MNHEY and CDR2 SVGAGI. Trimming stripped 0 bases from V and 7 bases from J, with 13 bases between. The CDR3 DNA reads as TGTGCCAGCAGTTACTCGATATCCGTGAGAAATTCACCCCTCCACTTT. Translating gives CASSYSISVRNSPLHF.

The rearrangement joins TRBV2 to TRBJ2-7; 13 bases fit TRBD2. CDR1 is SNHLY and CDR2 is FYNNEI in the germline V gene. V shed 6 bases, J shed 3 bases, and the junction held 11 bases outside the gene matches. The CDR3 has 17 amino acids. The CDR3 spells CASRALLAGGHNYEQYF. CDR3 sequence (DNA): TGTGCCAGCAGGGCCCTACTAGCGGGGGGGCATAACTACGAGCAGTACTTC.

This clone showed up just once. This CDR3 reads CATSRVRSPGELFF. CDR3 nucleotides: TGTGCCACCAGCAGAGTTAGGAGCCCCGGGGAGCTGTTTTTT. The chain has TRBV15 and TRBJ2-2; D not resolved. Between the trimmed V and J ends, which lost 1 base and 6 bases, there was a span of 9 bases. This CDR3 is built from 14 residues. CDR1 is LNHNV, CDR2 YYDKDF, per germline (reference sequence).

This sequence joins TRBV11-2 and TRBJ1-3; TRBD1 might be the D (5 bases). Between the trimmed V and J ends, which lost 5 bases and 0 bases, there was a span of 11 bases. CDR1 is SGHAT, CDR2 FQNNGV, per germline. The CDR3 has 15 amino acids. CDR3 amino acids: CASSPTVSSGNTIYF. DNA of the CDR3: TGTGCCAGCAGCCCGACAGTCTCCTCTGGAAACACCATATATTTT.

The chain has TRBV11-2 and TRBJ1-2; perhaps TRBD1 as D (5 bases). Looked up from germline, CDR1 is SGHAT and CDR2 is FQNNGV. V was cut by 4 bases and J by 5 bases, with 11 bases left in between. CDR3 length equals 13 residues. The CDR3 spells CASSSTSGYGYTF. CDR3 sequence (DNA): TGTGCCAGCAGCTCCACCTCAGGGTATGGCTACACCTTC.

The V call is TRBV5-5, the J call TRBJ2-7, with a possible D match to TRBD2 (5 bases). The CDR3 totals 16 residues. Germline V gene sequence: CDR1 SGHKS, CDR2 YYEKEE (reference sequence). The V gene lost 1 base and the J gene lost 2 bases, with 16 bases spanning the gap. The CDR3 loop is CASSLLGQVGAYEQYF. In DNA, the CDR3 is TGTGCCAGCAGCTTGCTAGGGCAGGTCGGGGCCTACGAGCAGTACTTC. The full variable domain, in which reference TRBV5-5 and TRBJ2-7 provide the parts outside the CDR3, is DAGVTQSPTHLIKTRGQQVTLRCSPISGHKSVSWYQQVLGQGPQFIFQYYEKEERGRGNFPDRFSARQFPNYSSELNVNALLLGDSALYLCASSLLGQVGAYEQYFGPGTRLTVT.

The V gene is TRBV6-6, the J gene TRBJ1-2; the D gene is possibly TRBD1 (6 bases). CDR3 length: 16 residues. Germline assignment: CDR1 MNHNY and CDR2 SVGAGI (reference sequence). Trimming removed 5 bases at V and 2 bases at J, with 18 bases between. The chain's CDR3 is CASSNGTPDPNYGYTF. CDR3 DNA sequence: TGTGCCAGCAGTAACGGGACACCTGACCCCAACTATGGCTACACCTTC.

V usage is TRBV5-6 and J usage is TRBJ2-7, with TRBD2 matching over 8 bases. This CDR3 contains 12 residues. V lost 4 bases to trimming and J lost 3 bases; unmatched junction nucleotides: 0. Germline assignment: CDR1 SGHDT and CDR2 YYEEEE. CDR3 DNA sequence: TGTGCCAGCAGCCGGGAGGGCTACGAGCAGTACTTC. It codes for CASSREGYEQYF.

This chain connects TRBV25-1 to TRBJ2-3; possibly TRBD2 for D (7 bases). Trimming left V 1 base short and J 4 bases short, with 12 bases between. Germline V CDR1 and CDR2: MGHDK, SYGVNS. The CDR3 has 15 residues. The CDR3 coding sequence is TGTGCCAGCAGTGAATGGAGGGGGGGGTCAGATACGCAGTATTTT. Protein sequence: CASSEWRGGSDTQYF.

V gene TRBV2 combines with J gene TRBJ2-1, with 12 bases matching TRBD2. The CDR3 contains 15 residues. V lost 3 bases and J lost 11; bases outside the gene matches: 8. Looked up from germline, CDR1 is SNHLY and CDR2 is FYNNEI. The DNA of the CDR3 is TGTGCCAGCAGTGATCTCCTAGCGGGAGGGTTGAAGCAGTTCTTC. This encodes CASSDLLAGGLKQFF.

The rearrangement links TRBV29-1 to TRBJ1-2; D gene uncertain. The V end lost 4 bases, the J end lost 5 bases, and 8 bases lay between the germline ends. The CDR3 runs to 11 residues. Looked up from germline, CDR1 is SQVTM and CDR2 is ANQGSEA. The CDR3: CSVGHRYGYTF. The CDR3, as DNA: TGCAGCGTTGGACACCGGTATGGCTACACCTTC.

The chain combines TRBV14 with TRBJ2-3; 7 bases align to TRBD2. Trimming removed 6 bases from V and 12 bases from J; junction bases left unmatched: 15. CDR3 length: 14 residues. CDR1 SGHDN and CDR2 FVKESK come from the germline V gene. The CDR3 region has the DNA TGTGCCAGCAGAAACACCGGCGGTGGGACTAACCAGTATTTT. It translates to CASRNTGGGTNQYF.

J is TRBJ2-5 and V is TRBV12-3 or TRBV12-4; 7 bases line up with TRBD1. The CDR3 has 13 residues. V shed 5 bases, J shed 5 bases, and the junction held 5 bases outside the gene matches. The CDR3 protein is CASSKQGRETQYF. The CDR3 DNA reads as TGTGCCAGCAGTAAACAGGGGCGGGAGACCCAGTACTTC.

The chain has TRBV4-3 and TRBJ1-2; D might be TRBD1 (5 bases). The CDR3 runs to 13 residues. The germline V and J ends were trimmed by 1 base and 7 bases, with 10 bases remaining between them. Germline values: CDR1 LGHNA, CDR2 YSLEER. The CDR3 loop is CASSQVQGSGYTF. In nucleotides, the CDR3 is TGCGCCAGCAGCCAAGTTCAGGGATCTGGCTACACCTTC.

The V call is TRBV28, the J call TRBJ1-2; 8 bases agree with TRBD1. The CDR3 is 12 amino acids. J lost 5 bases, V lost 10 bases, and 6 bases had no gene match. Per germline, CDR1 MDHEN and CDR2 SYDVKM. CDR3 bases: TGTGCCACTGGGGACAGGATGTATGGCTACACCTTC. It yields the protein CATGDRMYGYTF.

This clone was found once. J is TRBJ2-5 and V is TRBV4-1; 10 nucleotides line up with TRBD2. J gave up 6 bases and V 0 bases, and 7 bases lay outside the gene matches. The CDR3 loop spans 16 amino acids. CDR1 is MGHRA, CDR2 YSYEKL, per germline. CDR3 protein: CASSQEMSGRAQTQYF. As DNA, the CDR3 is TGCGCCAGCAGCCAAGAGATGAGCGGGAGGGCCCAGACCCAGTACTTC.